Sequencing of this TCR beta chain was carried out in a study of blood T cell repertoires in COVID-19. Study information: Specimens from acute and convalescent COVID-19 originated in the United States, Italy and Spain. T cells, B-cell-depleted T cells, or PBMCs provided the cDNA or gDNA that served as material.

The V and J ends lost 1 base and 6 bases, in that order; junction bases with no gene match: 2. The CDR3 totals 14 residues. Germline V lookup: CDR1 SGHDN, CDR2 FVKESK. As processed by the authors: Scientists estimated how many nucleated cells there were by amplifying reference gene primers. Method: immunoSEQ multiplex PCR; TCRdb's copy keeps in-frame clones and lacks some. The V and J calls and clone size are taken from that table; D and trimming were inferred from the DNA. Here the sample spans about 140,000 clones, approximately 86% being singletons. Material: peripheral blood. The origin of this receptor is a human donor in a cohort sampled during active COVID-19. The chain has TRBV14 and TRBJ2-3, with 9 bases lining up with TRBD1. The CDR3 spells CASSQGTGADTQYF. CDR3 nucleotide sequence: TGTGCCAGCAGCCAAGGGACAGGGGCCGATACGCAGTATTTT.